A single sample is the source of the 21 T cell receptor beta chains below, sequenced in a study of CD8+ T cells in alopecia areata. In each case, RNA was isolated and then reverse transcribed into cDNA as the sequencing template. TCRdb's table, derived via immunoSEQ multiplex PCR, lists solely in-frame clones and lacks some. In the table there are 160,000 or so clones, 40% to 60% of which are singletons. The sample in question was CD8+ T cells sorted from blood, obtained at week 0. These receptors all come from a human donor with alopecia areata.

In its sample, this clone was seen a few times. The chain carries TRBV19 and TRBJ1-1, with unresolved D. This CDR3 comprises 14 residues. Germline loops: CDR1 LNHDA, CDR2 SQIVND (reference sequence). With 3 bases removed from V and 0 bases from J, the gap between germline ends came to 8 bases. CDR3: CASSILEMNTEAFF. In DNA form, the CDR3 reads TGTGCCAGTAGTATCCTGGAGATGAACACTGAAGCTTTCTTT.

The CDR3 spells CASSEVAEDNTDTQYF. In nucleotides, the CDR3 is TGTGCCAGCAGTGAAGTAGCGGAGGACAACACAGATACGCAGTATTTT. The chain combines TRBV25-1 with TRBJ2-3, with D tentatively TRBD2 (6 bases). V was clipped by 2 bases and J by 2 bases, with 14 bases between them. Germline CDR1 reads MGHDK; CDR2 reads SYGVNS. CDR3 length: 16 residues.

This clone was detected once. The rearrangement uses TRBV29-1 and TRBJ2-7, with D possibly matching TRBD2 (5 bases). Trimming took 4 bases from V and 2 from J, leaving 6 bases between them. The CDR3 contains 11 residues. From germline, CDR1 is SQVTM and CDR2 ANQGSEA. CDR3 coding DNA: TGCAGCGTTGCGGGGACCTACGAGCAGTACTTC. Translated, it gives CSVAGTYEQYF.

This clone qualifies as medium-sized (0.01 to 0.1%). The rearrangement joins TRBV29-1 to TRBJ2-3, with 12 positions matching TRBD2. Per the germline V gene, CDR1 is SQVTM and CDR2 is ANQGSEA. The CDR3 loop spans 13 amino acids. V dropped 4 bases and J dropped 6; count of bases not matched to a gene: 2. CDR3 sequence: CSVVTSGGDTQYF. The CDR3 coding sequence is TGCAGCGTTGTGACTAGCGGGGGCGATACGCAGTATTTT.

The J gene is TRBJ2-3, the V gene TRBV9; 11 bases are a match to TRBD2. Germline V gene lookup returns CDR1 SGDLS and CDR2 YYNGEE. V was pared by 3 bases and J by 2 bases, with 5 bases of the junction left unmatched. The CDR3 is 16 amino acids. The CDR3: CASSATSGGYTDTQYF. In nucleotides, the CDR3 is TGTGCCAGCAGCGCCACTAGCGGGGGATACACAGATACGCAGTATTTT.

This clone was observed a few times. The V gene is TRBV7-2, the J gene TRBJ2-5, with D perhaps TRBD2 (5 bases). Germline V gene data show CDR1 as SGHTA and CDR2 as FQGNSA. This CDR3 region has 14 residues. V was clipped by 1 base and J by 5 bases, with 11 bases between them. The CDR3 DNA follows: TGTGCCAGCAGCTTAGGTCCGGGGAGCGAGACCCAGTACTTC. Its protein is CASSLGPGSETQYF.

This rearrangement joins TRBV14 to TRBJ2-1, with a tentative D call TRBD2 (5 bases). Germline CDR1 is SGHDN and CDR2 is FVKESK. The CDR3 contains 15 residues. Trimming pared 1 base from V and 7 bases from J, leaving 14 bases between. This CDR3 is CASSQVSHSGNEQFF. The CDR3 coding sequence is TGTGCCAGCAGCCAAGTGTCGCATTCGGGGAATGAGCAGTTCTTC.

A few counts support this clone. The chain has TRBV29-1 and TRBJ2-7; D perhaps matches TRBD1 (6 bases). Per the germline V gene, CDR1 is SQVTM and CDR2 is ANQGSEA. V was cut by 6 bases and J by 3 bases, with 9 bases left in between. CDR3 length: 11 amino acids. Here the CDR3 reads CSVMDSYEQYF. In nucleotides, the CDR3 is TGCAGCGTGATGGACAGCTACGAGCAGTACTTC.

This clone was seen only once. The chain is built from TRBV10-3 and TRBJ2-7; tentatively, D is TRBD1 (5 bases). V lost 3 bases, J lost 4 bases, and 13 bases lay in between. This CDR3 region has 14 residues. The germline V gene encodes CDR1 ENHRY and CDR2 SYGVKD. CDR3 sequence reads: CAISELGRVYEQYF. In DNA form, the CDR3 reads TGTGCCATCAGTGAATTGGGCAGGGTATACGAGCAGTACTTC.

This clone was detected once. J is TRBJ2-7 and V is TRBV11-3; possible D gene TRBD2, 6 bases. The CDR3 runs to 14 residues. In germline, CDR1 is SGHNT, CDR2 YENEEA. The germline V and J ends were trimmed by 1 base and 3 bases, with 10 bases remaining between them. Written as DNA, the CDR3 is TGTGCCAGCAGCTTAGGGTCGGGAGACTACGAGCAGTACTTC. This gives the protein CASSLGSGDYEQYF.

The chain joins TRBV4-3 to TRBJ1-1; 9 bases match TRBD1. This CDR3 contains 13 residues. V gave up 5 bases and J gave up 5 bases; unmatched junction bases: 3. CDR1 and CDR2 from the germline V gene are LGHNA and YSLEER. CDR3 nucleotide sequence: TGCGCCAGCAGCGAGACAGGGGGAACTGAAGCTTTCTTT. This translates into CASSETGGTEAFF.

The chain joins TRBV19 to TRBJ2-7, with 7 bases aligning to TRBD1. Germline CDR1 reads LNHDA; CDR2 reads SQIVND (reference sequence). Germline trimming cut 8 bases from V and 2 bases from J; bases unmatched to any gene: 6. The CDR3 consists of 13 residues. This CDR3 reads CASSGTETYEQYF. CDR3 nucleotides: TGTGCCAGTTCAGGGACAGAGACCTACGAGCAGTACTTC.

The V call is TRBV30, the J call TRBJ1-5, with TRBD1 identical over 7 bases. Per germline, CDR1 GTSNPN and CDR2 SVGIG (reference sequence). The trim removed 3 bases at V and 6 bases at J, leaving 8 bases unmatched. This CDR3 contains 14 residues. In DNA, the CDR3 is TGTGCCTGGAGCCTGACAGGGCAAGGTCAGCCCCAGCATTTT. Protein sequence: CAWSLTGQGQPQHF. The full variable domain, in which reference TRBV30 and TRBJ1-5 provide the parts outside the CDR3, is SQTIHQWPATLVQPVGSPLSLECTVEGTSNPNLYWYRQAAGRGLQLLFYSVGIGQISSEVPQNLSASRPQDRQFILSSKKLLLSDSGFYLCAWSLTGQGQPQHFGDGTRLSIL.

This clone appeared once. The chain recombines TRBV4-3 with TRBJ2-2; possibly TRBD2 for D (5 bases). Between the trimmed V and J ends, which lost 0 bases and 6 bases, there was a span of 11 bases. Germline values: CDR1 LGHNA, CDR2 YSLEER. The CDR3 covers 15 residues. CDR3 nucleotide sequence: TGCGCCAGCAGCCAAGAATCGACCGGGGCCGGGGAGCTGTTTTTT. Protein product: CASSQESTGAGELFF.

This clone has a handful of counts. The V gene is TRBV29-1, the J gene TRBJ1-4; no definite D call. Trimming shortened V by 4 bases and J by 3 bases, and 12 bases separated the two germline ends. From germline, CDR1 is SQVTM and CDR2 ANQGSEA. This CDR3 contains 14 residues. The CDR3: CSVGPRGANEKLFF. CDR3 nucleotides: TGCAGCGTTGGTCCTAGAGGCGCTAATGAAAAACTGTTTTTT.

V gene TRBV4-3 combines with J gene TRBJ2-1, with D tentatively TRBD1 or TRBD2 (5 bases each). CDR1 LGHNA and CDR2 YSLEER come from the germline V gene. V lost 4 bases and J lost 9, with 28 bases in between. The CDR3 loop spans 18 amino acids. DNA for the CDR3: TGCGCCAGCAGCCGCCAAAACTCCCGGGCTCACGCTGGGGGTGAGCAGTTCTTC. Translated: CASSRQNSRAHAGGEQFF.

In this sample, this clone turned up once. J is TRBJ1-2 and V is TRBV29-1, with D possibly matching TRBD1 (5 bases). V lost 8 bases, J lost 4 bases, and 23 bases lay in between. Germline V gives CDR1 SQVTM, CDR2 ANQGSEA. The CDR3 is 15 amino acids. The CDR3 bases are TGCAGCACGGTAGGGGCAGGGAAGGCAATCTATGGCTACACCTTC. Its translation: CSTVGAGKAIYGYTF.

This clone occurred once. V gene TRBV7-8 combines with J gene TRBJ2-3, with a tentative D call TRBD2 (6 bases). Per the germline V gene, CDR1 is SGHVS and CDR2 is FQNEAQ. The CDR3 runs to 14 residues. Between the trimmed V and J ends, which lost 4 bases and 8 bases, there was a span of 16 bases. CDR3 sequence: CASSSQTLAATQYF. In DNA, the CDR3 is TGTGCCAGCAGCTCCCAGACACTAGCAGCTACGCAGTATTTT.

This clone was counted a few times. This sequence joins TRBV7-6 and TRBJ1-6, with a weak D call TRBD1 (5 bases). The CDR3 spans 15 residues. Trimming shortened V by 4 bases and J by 10 bases, and 17 bases separated the two germline ends. The germline CDR1 and CDR2 sequences are SGHVS and FNYEAQ. The CDR3 bases are TGTGCCAGCAGCTACCGGGACGCCTTCGGCTCACCCCTCCACTTT. It is translated as CASSYRDAFGSPLHF.

This clone was seen only a few times. The V and J genes are TRBV29-1 and TRBJ2-2, with 9 bases identical to TRBD1. CDR1 is SQVTM, CDR2 ANQGSEA, per germline. J lost 3 bases, V lost 3 bases, and 5 bases had no gene match. This CDR3 comprises 15 residues. The CDR3 nucleotides are TGCAGCGTTGATGCGGGGACAGGGTACACCGGGGAGCTGTTTTTT. Protein sequence: CSVDAGTGYTGELFF.

This clone was counted between two and nine times. This chain uses TRBV20-1 with TRBJ2-5; no clear D. Trimming took 2 bases from V and 5 from J, leaving 3 bases between them. This CDR3 spans 10 amino acids. The germline V gene has CDR1 DFQATT and CDR2 SNEGSKA (reference sequence). This CDR3 is CSARLETQYF. As DNA, the CDR3 is TGCAGTGCTAGACTGGAGACCCAGTACTTC.